The next 6 T cell receptor beta chains were all read from a single sample in a study of blood T cell repertoires in COVID-19. Only in-frame clones appear in the TCRdb table, and some are missing; sequencing was by immunoSEQ multiplex PCR. Among tens of thousands of clones, roughly 85% were seen once, and the ten largest hold 2%. The sequencing input was peripheral blood. These receptors were obtained from a man between 25 and 39 years old with acute or convalescent COVID-19.

J is TRBJ1-2 and V is TRBV2, with 7 bases matching TRBD1. V shed 2 bases, J shed 6 bases, and the junction held 3 bases outside the gene matches. The CDR3 totals 13 residues. Looked up from germline, CDR1 is SNHLY and CDR2 is FYNNEI. The CDR3 sequence: CASSESRGDGYTF. CDR3 in DNA: TGTGCCAGCAGTGAAAGCAGGGGGGATGGCTACACCTTC.

This chain's CDR3 is CASSVAGLQETQYF. CDR3 bases: TGTGCCAGCAGCGTAGCGGGATTACAAGAGACCCAGTACTTC. The chain is built from TRBV9 and TRBJ2-5, with TRBD2 as a possible D gene (5 bases). V dropped 0 bases and J dropped 2 bases, with 8 bases sitting between them. Per the germline V gene, CDR1 is SGDLS and CDR2 is YYNGEE. The CDR3 is 14 residues long.

This sequence joins TRBV5-1 and TRBJ2-7; 8 bases are a match to TRBD2. The CDR3 sequence is 15 residues long. Germline CDR1 and CDR2: SGHRS and YFSETQ. The J segment lost 2 bases and the V segment lost 4 bases, leaving 8 bases of the junction unmatched. CDR3 protein: CASSKRAGEAYEQYF. The CDR3 nucleotides read TGCGCCAGCAGCAAGAGAGCGGGAGAAGCCTACGAGCAGTACTTC.

This chain links TRBV2 with TRBJ1-1; D is possibly TRBD1 (5 bases). V was pared by 7 bases and J by 1 base, with 10 bases between. CDR3 size: 13 residues. Germline V gene data show CDR1 as SNHLY and CDR2 as FYNNEI. Written as DNA, the CDR3 is TGTGCCAGCATCCGGCAGGGGAACACTGAAGCTTTCTTT. Translation gives CASIRQGNTEAFF.

This chain links TRBV3-1 (or the pseudogene TRBV3-2) with TRBJ1-6; 8 bases are shared with TRBD1. J gave up 10 bases and V 4 bases, and 6 bases lay outside the gene matches. Germline-derived CDR1 and CDR2 are LGHDT and YNNKEL (reference sequence). This CDR3 comprises 14 residues. DNA for the CDR3: TGTGCCAGCAGCCTTCAGGGGGCTCGGTCACCCCTCCACTTT. It yields the protein CASSLQGARSPLHF.

The chain employs TRBV19 and TRBJ1-1, with 7 bases fitting TRBD1. The CDR3 runs 15 residues. J gave up 1 base and V 5 bases, and 7 bases lay outside the gene matches. Germline lookup yields CDR1 LNHDA and CDR2 SQIVND (reference sequence). The CDR3 loop reads CASSEQGSGNTEAFF. The CDR3 coding sequence is TGTGCCAGTAGTGAACAGGGGAGCGGGAACACTGAAGCTTTCTTT.